This is a list of T cell receptor beta chains from one sample in a study of blood T cell repertoires in COVID-19. Some clones are missing from TCRdb's copy, which holds only in-frame ones; the method was immunoSEQ multiplex PCR. The sample contains about 62,000 clones, approximately 90% of which appear only once. Sequenced sample: peripheral blood. These receptors were collected from a woman aged 60-75 years with COVID-19, enrolled during active disease. Each CDR3 is given with its conserved first and last residue. The D gene is left open where the match is weak. Only part of the rows carry a size: once, few, many, or a class if the clone is expanded.

>TRBJ2-7|TRBV11-3|-|-
CASSSSSYEQYF
TGTGCCAGCAGCTCCTCCTCCTACGAGCAGTACTTC
>TRBJ1-1|TRBV12-3/TRBV12-4|-|few
CASSSRVATEAFF
TGTGCCAGCAGTAGCAGGGTGGCCACTGAAGCTTTCTTT
>TRBJ1-2|TRBV2|-|few
CASSKGVGYTF
TGTGCCAGCAGTAAAGGAGTTGGCTACACCTTC
>TRBJ1-2|TRBV7-2|-|-
CASSLSPNGYGYTF
TGTGCCAGCAGCTTATCCCCAAACGGGTATGGCTACACCTTC
>TRBJ2-7|TRBV29-1|-|-
CSVVSGHSYEQYF
TGCAGCGTTGTTTCGGGACACAGCTACGAGCAGTACTTC
>TRBJ2-7|TRBV14|-|-
CASSPFLDRTYEQYF
TGTGCCAGCAGCCCCTTCCTCGACAGGACCTACGAGCAGTACTTC
>TRBJ2-5|TRBV7-2|TRBD2|-
CASSLGTSGTQETQYF
TGTGCCAGCAGCTTAGGGACTAGCGGGACCCAAGAGACCCAGTACTTC
>TRBJ1-1|TRBV29-1|-|-
CSVDAGVVATEAFF
TGCAGCGTTGACGCAGGGGTGGTGGCCACTGAAGCTTTCTTT
>TRBJ1-1|TRBV20-1|-|-
CSASYLNTEAFF
TGCAGTGCTAGTTATTTGAACACTGAAGCTTTCTTT
>TRBJ2-5|TRBV7-6|TRBD2|-
CASSLGTSGGVGETQYF
TGTGCCAGCAGCTTAGGGACTAGCGGAGGGGTGGGGGAGACCCAGTACTTC
>TRBJ1-4|TRBV5-4|TRBD1|-
CASSSRTGRNEKLFF
TGTGCCAGCAGCAGCCGGACAGGGCGTAATGAAAAACTGTTTTTT
>TRBJ2-7|TRBV19|-|-
CARRPAHGTYEQYF
TGTGCCAGACGACCAGCTCACGGGACTTACGAGCAGTACTTC
>TRBJ2-7|TRBV2|TRBD2|-
CASSVAGGIYEQYF
TGTGCCAGCAGTGTAGCGGGAGGGATCTACGAGCAGTACTTC
>TRBJ2-3|TRBV9|-|-
CASSPPRSGGDTQYF
TGTGCCAGCAGCCCCCCCCGTAGCGGCGGAGATACGCAGTATTTT
>TRBJ2-5|TRBV15|TRBD2|-
CATSRGGGAGLETQYF
TGTGCCACCAGCAGAGGGGGGGGAGCTGGTTTAGAGACCCAGTACTTC
>TRBJ2-7|TRBV12-2|-|-
CASRLDGLPSYEQYF
TGTGCAAGTCGCTTAGATGGCTTACCCTCCTACGAGCAGTACTTC
>TRBJ2-1|TRBV28|-|few
CASSCYSCYYNEQFF
TGTGCCAGCAGTTGCTATTCCTGTTACTACAATGAGCAGTTCTTC
>TRBJ2-3|TRBV5-1|-|once
CASSLDGSGTDTQYF
TGCGCCAGCAGCTTGGACGGGAGTGGGACAGATACGCAGTATTTT
>TRBJ1-1|TRBV29-1|-|-
CSVEVWAGNTEAFF
TGCAGCGTTGAAGTTTGGGCAGGGAACACTGAAGCTTTCTTT
>TRBJ1-3|TRBV5-1|-|once
CASSLAQGSGNTIYF
TGCGCCAGCAGCTTGGCCCAGGGTTCGGGAAACACCATATATTTT
>TRBJ1-2|TRBV11-2|-|once
CASSWGQGYGYTF
TGTGCCAGCAGCTGGGGACAAGGCTATGGCTACACCTTC
>TRBJ2-7|TRBV6-6|-|-
CASRPDIGSFYEQYF
TGTGCCAGCAGGCCCGACATCGGTTCTTTCTACGAGCAGTACTTC
>TRBJ1-1|TRBV7-9|-|-
CASSWQGGTEAFF
TGTGCCAGCAGCTGGCAGGGAGGCACTGAAGCTTTCTTT
>TRBJ1-1|TRBV12-3/TRBV12-4|-|-
CASILNTEAFF
TGTGCCAGTATTCTGAACACTGAAGCTTTCTTT
>TRBJ1-6|TRBV2|TRBD1|-
CASRRTGFNNSPLHF
TGTGCCAGCAGGAGGACAGGGTTTAATAATTCACCCCTCCACTTT
>TRBJ1-1|TRBV11-2|-|once
CASSLASRVEAFF
TGTGCCAGCAGCTTAGCATCGCGGGTTGAAGCTTTCTTT
>TRBJ2-1|TRBV6-1|TRBD1|-
CASKEIGTGDNEQFF
TGTGCCAGCAAGGAGATCGGGACAGGGGACAATGAGCAGTTCTTC
>TRBJ1-4|TRBV7-9|-|once
CASSLASGEKLFF
TGTGCCAGCAGCTTAGCTTCAGGTGAAAAACTGTTTTTT
>TRBJ1-4|TRBV6-5|-|-
CASSHLYSDGEKLFF
TGTGCCAGCAGTCATCTCTACAGTGACGGAGAAAAACTGTTTTTT
>TRBJ2-3|TRBV3-1/TRBV3-2|-|-
CASSRTRDTQYF
TGTGCCAGCAGCCGCACACGAGATACGCAGTATTTT
>TRBJ1-2|TRBV7-2|-|-
CASSLSREDGYTF
TGTGCCAGCAGCTTAAGCAGGGAGGATGGCTACACCTTC
>TRBJ2-5|TRBV11-2|-|-
CASSLDRIGETQYF
TGTGCCAGCAGCTTAGACAGGATCGGAGAGACCCAGTACTTC
>TRBJ1-2|TRBV14|-|-
CASSQGGVYGYTF
TGTGCCAGCAGCCAAGGGGGGGTTTATGGCTACACCTTC
>TRBJ1-3|TRBV19|TRBD1|many
CASRPSGQGRNTIYF
TGTGCCAGTAGGCCCTCGGGACAGGGAAGAAACACCATATATTTT
>TRBJ1-5|TRBV19|TRBD1|-
CASRGGQISNQPQHF
TGTGCCAGTAGGGGGGGACAGATTAGCAATCAGCCCCAGCATTTT
>TRBJ1-2|TRBV9|-|-
CASSVAYGGDTVYGYTF
TGTGCCAGCAGCGTAGCATACGGGGGAGACACCGTCTACGGCTACACCTTC
>TRBJ1-2|TRBV6-2/TRBV6-3|TRBD1|-
CASSSRGQGGVGYTF
TGTGCCAGCAGTTCCCGTGGACAGGGGGGCGTAGGCTACACCTTC
>TRBJ1-1|TRBV19|TRBD1|-
CASTLDRANTEAFF
TGTGCCAGTACCTTGGACAGGGCGAACACTGAAGCTTTCTTT
>TRBJ2-7|TRBV6-5|TRBD1|-
CASTGQGDYEQYF
TGTGCCAGCACGGGACAGGGAGACTACGAGCAGTACTTC
>TRBJ2-2|TRBV28|-|-
CASSPPPLATGELFF
TGTGCCAGCAGTCCCCCCCCATTAGCCACCGGGGAGCTGTTTTTT
>TRBJ2-7|TRBV5-1|TRBD1|-
CASSPRQGDNEQYF
TGCGCCAGCAGCCCCAGACAGGGTGACAACGAGCAGTACTTC
>TRBJ2-1|TRBV28|-|-
CASRGGAGYNEQFF
TGTGCCAGCAGGGGGGGAGCAGGGTACAATGAGCAGTTCTTC
>TRBJ2-7|TRBV6-5|TRBD2|-
CASSSVTSGFYEQYF
TGTGCCAGCAGTTCCGTGACTAGCGGTTTCTACGAGCAGTACTTC
>TRBJ2-7|TRBV13|TRBD2|-
CASSSNSGEGYEQYF
TGTGCCAGCAGCTCCAATAGCGGGGAAGGATACGAGCAGTACTTC
>TRBJ1-5|TRBV7-9|-|-
CASSRRDNQPQHF
TGTGCCAGCAGCCGCAGGGACAATCAGCCCCAGCATTTT
>TRBJ1-1|TRBV19|-|-
CASIHNTEAFF
TGTGCCAGTATACACAACACTGAAGCTTTCTTT
>TRBJ2-2|TRBV10-3|TRBD1|-
CAISGTGGGTGELFF
TGTGCCATCAGTGGGACAGGGGGTGGCACCGGGGAGCTGTTTTTT
>TRBJ2-2|TRBV6-2/TRBV6-3|-|-
CASSYPLRAPNTGELFF
TGTGCCAGCAGTTACCCACTGCGGGCCCCAAACACCGGGGAGCTGTTTTTT
>TRBJ2-1|TRBV27|TRBD2|-
CASSSRLAGGTYNEQFF
TGTGCCAGCAGTTCCCGACTAGCGGGAGGGACCTACAATGAGCAGTTCTTC
>TRBJ2-1|TRBV7-3|TRBD2|-
CASSLTGQGGRNEQFF
TGTGCCAGCAGCTTAACGGGCCAGGGAGGGAGGAATGAGCAGTTCTTC
>TRBJ1-2|TRBV5-4|TRBD1|few
CASSPPTGGDYGYTF
TGTGCCAGCAGCCCGCCGACAGGGGGGGACTATGGCTACACCTTC
>TRBJ1-3|TRBV5-6|-|once
CASSLGLPLSNTIYF
TGTGCCAGCAGCTTGGGTCTTCCGTTGAGTAACACCATATATTTT
>TRBJ2-1|TRBV4-3|TRBD2|-
CASSQGLADYNEQFF
TGCGCCAGCAGCCAAGGACTAGCGGATTACAATGAGCAGTTCTTC